The present entry profiles one TCR beta chain with its context. The antigen is undetermined. This record comes from a study of vaccination and CD4 T cells after COVID-19. On the study more broadly: Median time from second vaccine dose to sampling was roughly 65 days (14 to 241).

The V gene's germline CDR1 is DFQATT and CDR2 SNEGSKA (reference sequence). Trimming cost V 0 bases and J 6 bases, with 11 bases left between them. The CDR3 spans 14 residues. Time point defined: late sampling 161 to 241 days after vaccination in three convalescent patients. Treatment of the sample: roughly ten-day PBMC culture with coronavirus spike peptide pools or control peptides (ViraFEST assay). Alongside around 9.7 IU/ml IL-2 and 7.5 to 10 ug/ml peptide pools, PBMCs were cultured at approximately 2 million per well. Half of the medium was exchanged for fresh IL-2 medium, first on day 3 and then on day 7. The Oncomine TCR Beta short-read assay was what sequenced the DNA obtained from cultured CD4+ T cells. MiXCR, run by TCRdb on the PCR reads, gives a single entry per CDR3 protein. The sample shows some 21,000 distinct CDR3 sequences, around 46% of them seen only once.

The sample in question was CD4+ T cells from blood, cultured in vitro, obtained about 7 months after SARS-CoV-2 vaccination. The rearrangement joins TRBV20-1 to TRBJ2-2, with D maybe TRBD1 (6 bases). This clonotype was obtained from a human donor who had recovered from COVID-19. In DNA form, the CDR3 reads TGCAGTGCTAGAGATCGACAGGTTCCCGGGGAGCTGTTTTTT. Translated, it gives CSARDRQVPGELFF.